These T cell receptor beta chains were read from a single sample in a study of read filtering for tumor transcriptome and immune sequencing. TCRdb called the reads again in MiXCR, with one record for every CDR3 protein. The table includes fewer than 25,000 distinct CDR3 sequences, 20% to 25% detected once. Source material: a population of CD138-negative cells sorted from bone marrow. These receptors all stem from a donor aged 40 or over with multiple myeloma. CDR3s include the opening cysteine and the closing phenylalanine or tryptophan. D genes are given only for firm matches. Not all rows give a size; the values are once, few, many and, for expanded clones, a class.

d_call: -
cdr3_length: 15
v_call: TRBV9
clone_size: many
j_call: TRBJ1-5
cdr3_nt: TGTGCCAGCAGCCTTTCAGGGTTAAGCAATCAGCCCCAGCATTTT
cdr3_aa: CASSLSGLSNQPQHF

d_call: TRBD1
cdr3_length: 18
v_call: TRBV19
clone_size: -
j_call: TRBJ2-7
cdr3_nt: TGTGCCAGTAGCTCAAAGCTTCCCGGGACAGGGAGTCCCATCGAGCAGTACTTC
cdr3_aa: CASSSKLPGTGSPIEQYF

d_call: -
cdr3_length: 18
v_call: TRBV15
clone_size: many
j_call: TRBJ1-5
cdr3_nt: TGTGCCACCAGCAGATCCCTGGGCACCCCCGGATCAGGTCAGCCCCAGCATTTT
cdr3_aa: CATSRSLGTPGSGQPQHF

d_call: TRBD1
cdr3_length: 15
v_call: TRBV27
clone_size: -
j_call: TRBJ2-7
cdr3_nt: TGTGCCAGCAGGCTACAGGGGGCCGGGTCCTACGAGCAGTACTTC
cdr3_aa: CASRLQGAGSYEQYF

d_call: -
cdr3_length: 8
v_call: TRBV29-1
clone_size: -
j_call: TRBJ1-2
cdr3_nt: TGCAGCGTTGATGGCTACACCTTC
cdr3_aa: CSVDGYTF

d_call: -
cdr3_length: 16
v_call: TRBV28
clone_size: many
j_call: TRBJ2-3
cdr3_nt: TGTGCCAGCAGTTTATACCGGGGTACTAGCACAGATACGCAGTATTTT
cdr3_aa: CASSLYRGTSTDTQYF

d_call: -
cdr3_length: 15
v_call: TRBV5-1
clone_size: -
j_call: TRBJ1-1
cdr3_nt: TGCACCAGCAGCTTGGGGGGGGCACGGGACACTGAAGCTTTCTTT
cdr3_aa: CTSSLGGARDTEAFF

d_call: -
cdr3_length: 16
v_call: TRBV9
clone_size: many
j_call: TRBJ2-6
cdr3_nt: TGTGCCAGCAGCGTTTCAGGGTACTCTGGGGCCAACGTCCTGACTTTC
cdr3_aa: CASSVSGYSGANVLTF

d_call: TRBD2
cdr3_length: 14
v_call: TRBV5-6
clone_size: many
j_call: TRBJ2-7
cdr3_nt: TGTGCCAGCAGCCCCGAGCGGGACTCCTACGAGCAGTACTTC
cdr3_aa: CASSPERDSYEQYF

d_call: TRBD1
cdr3_length: 14
v_call: TRBV7-9
clone_size: few
j_call: TRBJ1-1
cdr3_nt: TGTGCCAGCAGCTCGGACAGGGGGCTCACTGAAGCTTTCTTT
cdr3_aa: CASSSDRGLTEAFF

d_call: -
cdr3_length: 14
v_call: TRBV6-2/TRBV6-3
clone_size: many
j_call: TRBJ1-1
cdr3_nt: TGTGCCAGCAGTTGGGATTCCTTCCGTCCTGAAGCTTTCTTT
cdr3_aa: CASSWDSFRPEAFF

d_call: -
cdr3_length: 17
v_call: TRBV27
clone_size: many
j_call: TRBJ2-7
cdr3_nt: TGTGCCAGCAGTTTAAGGGCCCCGGGTGACCCATACTACGAGCAGTACTTC
cdr3_aa: CASSLRAPGDPYYEQYF

d_call: TRBD1
cdr3_length: 18
v_call: TRBV20-1
clone_size: many
j_call: TRBJ1-1
cdr3_nt: TGCAGTGCTAGAGGGTTACAAGGACAGGCGGTTCGGGTCACTGAAGCTTTCTTT
cdr3_aa: CSARGLQGQAVRVTEAFF

d_call: -
cdr3_length: 15
v_call: TRBV3-1
clone_size: many
j_call: TRBJ2-1
cdr3_nt: TGTGCCAGCAGCCAGGCGACTGATTTCTACAATGAGCAGTTCTTC
cdr3_aa: CASSQATDFYNEQFF

d_call: TRBD2
cdr3_length: 15
v_call: TRBV11-2
clone_size: large
j_call: TRBJ2-1
cdr3_nt: TGTGCCAGCAGCTCCCCGGGGGGCTCCTACAATGAGCAGTTCTTC
cdr3_aa: CASSSPGGSYNEQFF

d_call: -
cdr3_length: 13
v_call: TRBV5-1
clone_size: few
j_call: TRBJ2-7
cdr3_nt: TGCGCCAGCAGCTTTCAGAGCTCCTACGAGCAGTACTTC
cdr3_aa: CASSFQSSYEQYF

d_call: TRBD2
cdr3_length: 17
v_call: TRBV10-3
clone_size: many
j_call: TRBJ2-1
cdr3_nt: TGTGCCATCCGGGCGGGCTCGGGAGGGGGGGCCAACAATGAGCAGTTCTTC
cdr3_aa: CAIRAGSGGGANNEQFF

d_call: TRBD2
cdr3_length: 14
v_call: TRBV12-3/TRBV12-4
clone_size: -
j_call: TRBJ2-7
cdr3_nt: TGTGCCAACAGTCTCAGCGGGAAGGTCGACGAGCAGTACTTC
cdr3_aa: CANSLSGKVDEQYF

d_call: -
cdr3_length: 16
v_call: TRBV7-2
clone_size: few
j_call: TRBJ2-3
cdr3_nt: TGTGCCAGCAGCTTATCGACCGAGGTGAGGACAGATACGCAGTATTTT
cdr3_aa: CASSLSTEVRTDTQYF

d_call: -
cdr3_length: 13
v_call: TRBV7-2
clone_size: many
j_call: TRBJ2-1
cdr3_nt: TGTGCCAGCAGCTCAAGGATGGGGAATGAGCAGTTCTTC
cdr3_aa: CASSSRMGNEQFF